The rows below give T cell receptor beta chains drawn from one sample of a study of blood T cell repertoires in COVID-19. The method was immunoSEQ multiplex PCR; TCRdb's version includes in-frame clones alone and lacks a portion of them. This sample carries more than 300,000 clones, about 89% of them seen once, and the ten largest clones take about 2.1%. Sequenced: PBMCs or T cells enriched from blood (not recorded which). These receptors originate from a man in his forties in a cohort exposed to, infected with or recovered from COVID-19 (not recorded which). CDR3s include the opening cysteine and the closing phenylalanine or tryptophan. A D gene is named only where the DNA matches it firmly. A clone size is listed for some rows: how often the clone was seen (once, few, many), or a class if it is expanded.

>.|TRBV5-1|TRBD2|TRBJ2-1
TGCGCCAGCAGTTCTACTAGCGGGATCTACAATGAGCAGTTCTTC
CASSSTSGIYNEQFF
>.|TRBV28|TRBD2|TRBJ2-7
TGTGCCAGCAGTTTAACTAGCGGGAGAATATACGAGCAGTACTTC
CASSLTSGRIYEQYF
>.|TRBV30|.|TRBJ2-7
TGTGCCTGGGGATTAACAGGTGATTCCTACGAGCAGTACTTC
CAWGLTGDSYEQYF
>.|TRBV28|TRBD1|TRBJ1-4
TGTGCCAGCAGTTTACTACAGGGGGCTAATGAAAAACTGTTTTTT
CASSLLQGANEKLFF
>few|TRBV5-4|.|TRBJ2-5
TGTGCCAGCAGGGGAGACAGGACCGAGACCCAGTACTTC
CASRGDRTETQYF
>few|TRBV7-9|TRBD1|TRBJ2-1
TGTGCCAGCAGCCCACCCCGGACAGGGGAGGCCTACAATGAGCAGTTCTTC
CASSPPRTGEAYNEQFF
>.|TRBV19|.|TRBJ1-6
TGTGCCAGTAGTATGGTGGCAGTTGGTTCACCCCTCCACTTT
CASSMVAVGSPLHF
>.|TRBV18|TRBD2|TRBJ2-2
TGTGCCAGCTCACCACAAGAGGGAGGGGTTGCCGGGGAGCTGTTTTTT
CASSPQEGGVAGELFF
>.|TRBV10-3|.|TRBJ2-3
TGTGCCATCAGTGAGGTGAACAGGACAGATACGCAGTATTTT
CAISEVNRTDTQYF
>.|TRBV11-2|TRBD1|TRBJ1-4
TGTGCCAGCAGCCCAGGGACAGGGGGACATAATGAAAAACTGTTTTTT
CASSPGTGGHNEKLFF
>.|TRBV3-1/TRBV3-2|TRBD2|TRBJ2-3
TGTGCCAGCAGCCTTGATCCTAGGACTAGCGGGTCAGATACGCAGTATTTT
CASSLDPRTSGSDTQYF
>few|TRBV10-2|.|TRBJ2-1
TGCGCCAGCAGTAAGGGACTGAGGCAAGAGCAGTTCTTC
CASSKGLRQEQFF
>.|TRBV7-9|TRBD1|TRBJ1-3
TGTGCCAGCAGCTTAGGGTTTGGACAGGGACAGAACACCATATATTTT
CASSLGFGQGQNTIYF
>.|TRBV18|TRBD2|TRBJ2-3
TGTGCCAGCTCACCAGGGAGCGGGAACGCAGATACGCAGTATTTT
CASSPGSGNADTQYF
>.|TRBV14|TRBD1|TRBJ1-4
TGTGCCAGCAGCCAAGCGGGGACAGGTTGGGAGGAAAAACTGTTTTTT
CASSQAGTGWEEKLFF
>.|TRBV6-5|TRBD2|TRBJ2-3
TGTGCCAGCAGTTATCCGGGGGGAGATACGCAGTATTTT
CASSYPGGDTQYF
>.|TRBV6-6|TRBD1|TRBJ1-6
TGTGCCAGCCGGGACAGGGAGAGGTATAATTCACCCCTCCACTTT
CASRDRERYNSPLHF
>.|TRBV15|.|TRBJ1-1
TGTGCCACCAGCAGAGATAAATCGCGTACTGAAGCTTTCTTT
CATSRDKSRTEAFF
>few|TRBV4-2|TRBD1|TRBJ1-6
TGTGCCAGCAGCCAAGATGGGGGACAGGGTTCTTATTCACCCCTCCACTTT
CASSQDGGQGSYSPLHF
>many|TRBV5-4|TRBD2|TRBJ2-2
TGTGCCAGCAGCATGCTACTAGCGGGAAGGAAGCGGGAGCTGTTTTTT
CASSMLLAGRKRELFF
>.|TRBV27|TRBD1|TRBJ1-5
TGTGCCAGCAGTCCCAACCGGGACAGGCTCAATCAGCCCCAGCATTTT
CASSPNRDRLNQPQHF
>.|TRBV6-4|.|TRBJ2-1
TGTGCCAGCAGTGACGGGGCAGGGGTAAAGTTCTTC
CASSDGAGVKFF
>few|TRBV10-3|.|TRBJ2-2
TGTGCCATCAGTGCACGAGACGGGGACACCGGGGAGCTGTTTTTT
CAISARDGDTGELFF
>.|TRBV11-1|TRBD2|TRBJ2-1
TGTGCCAGCAGCTTATTCGGTAGCGGGACCTACAATGAGCAGTTCTTC
CASSLFGSGTYNEQFF
>.|TRBV21-1|.|TRBJ2-7
TGTGCCAGCAGCAAAGAGGGACTAGCGGGGTCCCCCTACGAGCAGTACTTC
CASSKEGLAGSPYEQYF
>.|TRBV14|.|TRBJ2-3
TGTGCCAGCAGCCAGGGGGGTACAGATACGCAGTATTTT
CASSQGGTDTQYF